The T cell receptor (beta chain) described here comes from a study of beta chain features in type 1 diabetes. Findings and caveats of the study: Shorter TCRB CDR3s, moderately but significantly so, marked every one of the four CD4+ subsets in Type 1 diabetes patients.

This clone showed up just a few times. The antigen is not known. Sequencing targeted expressed TCRB transcripts, as all isolated RNA had been reverse transcribed. Using immunoSEQ multiplex PCR, the repertoire was profiled, and TCRdb retains in-frame clones only, with some absent. The table has 550,000 to 850,000 clones, roughly an eighth seen once. From germline, CDR1 is SGHNT and CDR2 YYREEE (reference sequence). V was clipped by 1 base and J by 3 bases, with 7 bases between them. This CDR3 region has 14 residues. The genes are TRBV5-4 and TRBJ2-2; the D is unclear. This clonotype was sampled from a man aged 18 to 29 with type 1 diabetes. Material: naive CD4+ T cells from blood. The DNA of the CDR3 is TGTGCCAGCAGCTTGAGAGACCACACCGGGGAGCTGTTTTTT. It specifies CASSLRDHTGELFF. The full variable domain, with the rest looked up from reference TRBV5-4 and TRBJ2-2, is ETGVTQSPTHLIKTRGQQVTLRCSSQSGHNTVSWYQQALGQGPQFIFQYYREEENGRGNFPPRFSGLQFPNYSSELNVNALELDDSALYLCASSLRDHTGELFFGEGSRLTVL.